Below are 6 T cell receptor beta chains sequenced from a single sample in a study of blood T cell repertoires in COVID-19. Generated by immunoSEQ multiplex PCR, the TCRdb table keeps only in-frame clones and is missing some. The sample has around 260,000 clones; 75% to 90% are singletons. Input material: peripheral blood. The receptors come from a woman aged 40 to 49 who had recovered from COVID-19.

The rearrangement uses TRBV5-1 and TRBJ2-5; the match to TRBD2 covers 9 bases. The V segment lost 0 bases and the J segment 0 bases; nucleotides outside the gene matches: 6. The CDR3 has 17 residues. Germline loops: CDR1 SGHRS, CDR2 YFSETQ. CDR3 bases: TGCGCCAGCAGCTTGGCGAGGCTAGCGGGATACCAAGAGACCCAGTACTTC. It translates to CASSLARLAGYQETQYF.

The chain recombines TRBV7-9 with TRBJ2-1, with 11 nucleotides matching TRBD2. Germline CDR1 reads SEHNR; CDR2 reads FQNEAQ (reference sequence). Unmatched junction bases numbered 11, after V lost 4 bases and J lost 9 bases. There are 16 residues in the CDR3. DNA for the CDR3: TGTGCCAGCAGCTGGGACTTAGCGGGAGGGCATGTTGAGCAGTTCTTC. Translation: CASSWDLAGGHVEQFF.

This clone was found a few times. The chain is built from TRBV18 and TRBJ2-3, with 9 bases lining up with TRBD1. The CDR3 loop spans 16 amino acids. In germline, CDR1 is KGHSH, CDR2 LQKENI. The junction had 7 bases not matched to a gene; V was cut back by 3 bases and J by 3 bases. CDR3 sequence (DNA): TGTGCCAGCTCACCTCTAGGACAGGGGACTACAGATACGCAGTATTTT. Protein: CASSPLGQGTTDTQYF.

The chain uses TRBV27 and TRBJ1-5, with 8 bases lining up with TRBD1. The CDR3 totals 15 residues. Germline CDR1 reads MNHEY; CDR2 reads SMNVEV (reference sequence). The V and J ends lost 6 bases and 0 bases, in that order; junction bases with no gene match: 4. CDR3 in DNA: TGTGCCAGCAGACAGGGGGGTAATAGCAATCAGCCCCAGCATTTT. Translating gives CASRQGGNSNQPQHF.

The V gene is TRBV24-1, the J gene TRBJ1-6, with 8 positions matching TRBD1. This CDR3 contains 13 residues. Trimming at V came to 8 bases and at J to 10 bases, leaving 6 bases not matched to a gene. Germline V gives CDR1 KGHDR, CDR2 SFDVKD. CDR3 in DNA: TGTGCCACCAATGACAGGGGAGGGTCACCCCTCCACTTT. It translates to CATNDRGGSPLHF.

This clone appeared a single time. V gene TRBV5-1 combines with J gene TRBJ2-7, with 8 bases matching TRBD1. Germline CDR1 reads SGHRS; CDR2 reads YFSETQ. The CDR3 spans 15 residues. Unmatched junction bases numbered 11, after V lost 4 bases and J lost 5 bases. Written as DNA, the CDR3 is TGCGCCAGCAGCCCCCCCCGGACAGGGCTTCACGAGCAGTACTTC. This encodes CASSPPRTGLHEQYF.